The 21 T cell receptor beta chains in this list originate from one sample, sequenced in a study of human T cells and chemical hapten exposure. Time point: pre-sensitization, week 0. The treatment was: therapeutic diphenylcyclopropenone sensitization with weekly scalp DPC. TCRdb fed the RACE reads into MiXCR, producing one record per CDR3 protein. Among some 400,000 distinct CDR3 sequences, 5% to 6.5% were seen once, and the ten largest hold 2% to 3%. The material sequenced was whole blood, taken in connection with sensitization to the hapten diphenylcyclopropenone (DPC). All receptors come from a woman between 45 and 65 years old with alopecia areata. Some clones in this sample may be carry-over from other donors' samples.

J is TRBJ2-5 and V is TRBV12-5, with TRBD1 as a possible D gene (5 bases). The ends were cut back, 7 bases at V and 3 bases at J, with 12 bases in the middle. Per the germline V gene, CDR1 is LGHNT and CDR2 is FRNRAP. The CDR3 loop spans 13 amino acids. The CDR3 protein is CASAPIGEETQYF. The CDR3 DNA reads as TGTGCTAGTGCCCCGATAGGGGAAGAGACCCAGTACTTC.

This clonotype showed up many times. This chain uses TRBV9 with TRBJ2-3, with D possibly matching TRBD2 (6 bases). Deletions cut 3 bases from V and 1 base from J, with 15 bases between. The CDR3 runs to 16 residues. Germline V CDR1 and CDR2: SGDLS, YYNGEE. CDR3 coding DNA: TGTGCCAGCAGCGGAGGGGTCGGGAGCGGCACAGATACGCAGTATTTT. Its protein is CASSGGVGSGTDTQYF.

This clonotype was detected many times. V is TRBV7-8 and J is TRBJ1-4; the D is unclear. This CDR3 comprises 15 residues. The V and J ends lost 2 bases and 6 bases respectively, with 13 bases between them. Germline CDR1 reads SGHVS; CDR2 reads FQNEAQ. The CDR3 region is CASSLSAGPYEKLFF. The CDR3 nucleotides read TGTGCCAGCAGCTTATCGGCAGGCCCTTATGAAAAACTGTTTTTT.

This clonotype was seen a handful of times. CDR3 protein: CASSFQDRHEAFF. CDR3 coding DNA: TGTGCCAGCAGCTTTCAGGACAGACATGAAGCTTTCTTT. The genes are TRBV5-6 and TRBJ1-1, with a weak D call TRBD1 (6 bases). This CDR3 is 13 amino acids long. With 2 bases removed from V and 7 bases from J, the gap between germline ends came to 12 bases. Looked up from germline, CDR1 is SGHDT and CDR2 is YYEEEE.

About this clonotype: Just one base apart from a much larger clone, this may be a read error. The chain links TRBV24-1 to TRBJ2-1; a possible D gene is TRBD2 (5 bases). The tail of the sequence fits TRBJ2-7 better, so the J call may be wrong. This CDR3 has 14 residues. Germline V gives CDR1 KGHDR, CDR2 SFDVKD. This chain's CDR3 is CATSDVLDTNEQYF. CDR3 DNA sequence: TGTGCCACCAGTGATGTACTAGATACGAATGAGCAGTACTTC.

CDR3 amino acids: CASKPPHYTEAFF. DNA of the CDR3: TGTGCCTCAAAGCCCCCTCATTACACTGAAGCTTTCTTT. J is TRBJ1-1 and V is TRBV7-8; no reliable D call. Trimming took off 11 bases at V and 3 bases at J, with 16 bases between the two ends. This CDR3 has 13 amino acids. CDR1 SGHVS and CDR2 FQNEAQ come from the germline V gene.

This clonotype was seen a few times. The chain employs TRBV5-1 and TRBJ1-5, with TRBD1 as a possible D gene (6 bases). CDR1 SGHRS and CDR2 YFSETQ come from the germline V gene. The CDR3 is 15 amino acids. The V end was cut by 1 base, the J end by 3 bases, with 11 bases between. CDR3 sequence: CASSLQTGPNQPQHF. DNA of the CDR3: TGCGCCAGCAGCTTGCAGACAGGACCCAATCAGCCCCAGCATTTT.

This chain connects TRBV9 to TRBJ1-1; D perhaps matches TRBD1 (5 bases). Germline CDR1 reads SGDLS; CDR2 reads YYNGEE. The CDR3 runs to 16 residues. V dropped 0 bases and J dropped 6 bases, with 18 bases sitting between them. The CDR3 DNA reads as TGTGCCAGCAGCGTAGGTTTGCTCAGCCAGGGATCTGAAGCTTTCTTT. Translating it yields CASSVGLLSQGSEAFF.

There are many counts of this clonotype. The chain joins TRBV7-2 to TRBJ2-5, with 9 bases identical to TRBD2. CDR1 SGHTA and CDR2 FQGNSA come from the germline V gene. The CDR3 is 16 residues long. After removal of 1 base from V and 2 bases from J, the junction contained 5 bases not matched to a gene. CDR3 loop: CASSLVGGRGQETQYF. The CDR3, as DNA: TGTGCCAGCAGCTTAGTAGGCGGGAGGGGACAAGAGACCCAGTACTTC.

V and J are TRBV6-5 and TRBJ1-2; D may be TRBD1 (5 bases). The CDR3 spans 12 residues. V was trimmed by 2 bases and J by 6 bases, leaving 7 bases between them. Germline V CDR1 and CDR2: MNHEY, SVGAGI. The CDR3 DNA sequence: TGTGCCAGCAGTTACGGGACGGATGGCTACACCTTC. This translates into CASSYGTDGYTF.

A few counts support this clonotype. The chain couples TRBV20-1 to TRBJ2-7; 14 bases map to TRBD2. There are 16 residues in the CDR3. J was trimmed by 7 bases and V by 3 bases; bases with no gene match: 11. From germline, CDR1 is DFQATT and CDR2 SNEGSKA (reference sequence). CDR3: CSASSGTSGRVVEQYF. CDR3 DNA: TGCAGTGCTAGTTCCGGGACTAGCGGGAGAGTGGTGGAGCAGTACTTC.

The table lists this clonotype with a few counts. The chain links TRBV20-1 to TRBJ2-7, with 8 bases matching TRBD2. V dropped 5 bases and J dropped 5; count of bases not matched to a gene: 14. The germline V gene encodes CDR1 DFQATT and CDR2 SNEGSKA (reference sequence). The CDR3 is 15 residues long. CDR3 in amino acids: CSAQLPDGLADEQYF. The CDR3 DNA follows: TGCAGTGCTCAGTTGCCCGATGGACTAGCTGACGAGCAGTACTTC.

This clonotype was seen at least ten times. The chain has TRBV12-5 and TRBJ2-7, with D uncertain. Germline-derived CDR1 and CDR2 are LGHNT and FRNRAP. Trimming removed 0 bases from V and 6 bases from J, with 9 bases in between. The CDR3 totals 13 residues. CDR3 in DNA: TGTGCTAGTGGTTTGGTAGGAGCTGGCGAGCAGTACTTC. This translates into CASGLVGAGEQYF.

The chain recombines TRBV7-2 with TRBJ1-1; D gene unclear. From germline, CDR1 is SGHTA and CDR2 FQGNSA. With 5 bases removed from V and 6 bases from J, the gap between germline ends came to 10 bases. The CDR3 has 12 amino acids. CDR3 in amino acids: CASSPLRPEAFF. In DNA, the CDR3 is TGTGCCAGCAGCCCCCTACGCCCTGAAGCTTTCTTT.

This clonotype appeared many times. The V call is TRBV6-1, the J call TRBJ1-2, with a weak D call TRBD1 (5 bases). The CDR3 has 14 amino acids. Per the germline V gene, CDR1 is MNHNS and CDR2 is SASEGT. V lost 5 bases and J 5 bases, leaving 15 bases between the germline ends. In DNA form, the CDR3 reads TGTGCCAGCAGTCCGACTGGACAAGATTATGGCTACACCTTC. Translated, it gives CASSPTGQDYGYTF.

The chain couples TRBV7-9 to TRBJ2-1; 10 bases agree with TRBD2. Germline lookup yields CDR1 SEHNR and CDR2 FQNEAQ (reference sequence). V was pared by 10 bases and J by 8 bases, with 11 bases of the junction left unmatched. The CDR3 loop spans 14 amino acids. The CDR3 DNA reads as TGTGCCACACTAGGTAGCGGGAGGAAGGATGAGCAGTTCTTC. Amino acid sequence: CATLGSGRKDEQFF.

This clonotype was counted many times. The rearrangement joins TRBV7-9 to TRBJ2-7; D is ambiguous. Germline CDR1 is SEHNR and CDR2 is FQNEAQ (reference sequence). Deletions cut 0 bases from V and 6 bases from J, with 6 bases between. The CDR3 is 12 amino acids. The CDR3 DNA reads as TGTGCCAGCAGCTTAGCACCGCCCGAGCAGTACTTC. Its protein product is CASSLAPPEQYF.

J is TRBJ1-6 and V is TRBV20-1; 10 bases align to TRBD1. Trimming cost V 3 bases and J 8 bases; bases outside gene matches: 4. The CDR3 contains 14 residues. Per the germline V gene, CDR1 is DFQATT and CDR2 is SNEGSKA (reference sequence). CDR3 DNA: TGCAGTGCTAGGACAGGGGGCTCCCATTCACCCCTCCACTTT. Translating gives CSARTGGSHSPLHF.

This clonotype has at least ten counts. CDR3 sequence (DNA): TGCAGCGTGAGCCCCGGGACAGGGGACTATGGCTACACCTTC. Encoded protein: CSVSPGTGDYGYTF. The rearrangement links TRBV29-1 to TRBJ1-2; 10 bases align to TRBD1. Germline CDR1 is SQVTM and CDR2 is ANQGSEA. Trimming at V came to 6 bases and at J to 3 bases, leaving 7 bases not matched to a gene. The CDR3 totals 14 residues. Complete variable domain (other parts from reference TRBV29-1 and TRBJ1-2): SAVISQKPSRDICQRGTSLTIQCQVDSQVTMMFWYRQQPGQSLTLIATANQGSEATYESGFVIDKFPISRPNLTFSTLTVSNMSPEDSSIYLCSVSPGTGDYGYTFGSGTRLTVV.

Many counts were recorded for this clonotype. This chain connects TRBV7-9 to TRBJ2-1; D gene unclear. The CDR3 runs 13 residues. V was cut by 4 bases and J by 10 bases, with 14 bases left in between. Germline V CDR1 and CDR2: SEHNR, FQNEAQ (reference sequence). CDR3 coding DNA: TGTGCCAGCAGCTCCAGCTCTTATTACGAGCAGTTCTTC. This codes for CASSSSSYYEQFF.

In its sample, this clonotype was seen many times. The V gene is TRBV7-2, the J gene TRBJ2-1, with a possible D match to TRBD2 (5 bases). The CDR3 consists of 13 residues. Trimming took off 0 bases at V and 9 bases at J, with 9 bases between the two ends. Germline CDR1 reads SGHTA; CDR2 reads FQGNSA. The CDR3 region is CASSLASGGEQFF. CDR3 coding DNA: TGTGCCAGCAGCTTAGCTTCCGGAGGTGAGCAGTTCTTC.